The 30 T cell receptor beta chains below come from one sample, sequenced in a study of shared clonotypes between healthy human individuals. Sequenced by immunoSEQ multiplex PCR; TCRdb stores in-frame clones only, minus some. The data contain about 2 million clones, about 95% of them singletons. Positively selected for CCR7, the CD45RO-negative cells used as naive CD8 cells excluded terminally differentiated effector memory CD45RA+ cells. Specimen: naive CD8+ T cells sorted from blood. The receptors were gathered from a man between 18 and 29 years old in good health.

CDR3 DNA sequence: TGTGCCAGCAGCCCCACCCGGGCCGCGAGGGAGACCCAGTACTTC. It encodes CASSPTRAARETQYF. The chain links TRBV7-9 to TRBJ2-5; D ambiguous. In germline, CDR1 is SEHNR, CDR2 FQNEAQ (reference sequence). The CDR3 has 15 amino acids. The germline V and J ends were trimmed by 5 bases and 5 bases, with 18 bases remaining between them.

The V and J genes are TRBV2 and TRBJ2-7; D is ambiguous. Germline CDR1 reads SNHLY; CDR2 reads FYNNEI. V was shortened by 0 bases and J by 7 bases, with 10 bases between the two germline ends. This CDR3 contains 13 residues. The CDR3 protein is CASSEAGSWEQYF. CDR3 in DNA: TGTGCCAGCAGTGAAGCGGGTAGCTGGGAGCAGTACTTC.

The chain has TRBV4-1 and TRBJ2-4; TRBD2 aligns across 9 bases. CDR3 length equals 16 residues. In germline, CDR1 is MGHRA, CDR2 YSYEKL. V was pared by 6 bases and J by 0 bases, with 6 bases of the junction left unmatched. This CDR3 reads CASRGAAGGAKNIQYF. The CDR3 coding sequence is TGCGCCAGCAGGGGGGCAGCGGGGGGAGCCAAAAACATTCAGTACTTC.

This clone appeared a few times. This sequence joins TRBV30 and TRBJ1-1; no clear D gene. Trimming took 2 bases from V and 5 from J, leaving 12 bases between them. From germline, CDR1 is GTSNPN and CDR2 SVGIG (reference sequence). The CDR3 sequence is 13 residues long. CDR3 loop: CAWSLRDGTEAFF. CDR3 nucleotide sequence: TGTGCCTGGAGTCTGCGGGATGGAACTGAAGCTTTCTTT.

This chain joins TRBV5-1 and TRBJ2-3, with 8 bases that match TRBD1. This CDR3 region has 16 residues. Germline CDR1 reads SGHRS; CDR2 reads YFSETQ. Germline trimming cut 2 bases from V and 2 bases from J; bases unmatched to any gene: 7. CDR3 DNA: TGCGCCAGCAGCTTTTTAACAGGGGGGACCACAGATACGCAGTATTTT. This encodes CASSFLTGGTTDTQYF.

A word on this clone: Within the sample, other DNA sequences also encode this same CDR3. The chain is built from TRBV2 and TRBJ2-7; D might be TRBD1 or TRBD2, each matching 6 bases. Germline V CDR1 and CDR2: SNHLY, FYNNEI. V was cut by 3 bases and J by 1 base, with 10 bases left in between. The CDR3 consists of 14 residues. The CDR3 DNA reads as TGTGCCAGCAGTGAGGAGGGGGAGTCCTACGAGCAGTACTTC. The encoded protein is CASSEEGESYEQYF. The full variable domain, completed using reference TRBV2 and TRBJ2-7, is EPEVTQTPSHQVTQMGQEVILRCVPISNHLYFYWYRQILGQKVEFLVSFYNNEISEKSEIFDDQFSVERPDGSNFTLKIRSTKLEDSAMYFCASSEEGESYEQYFGPGTRLTVT.

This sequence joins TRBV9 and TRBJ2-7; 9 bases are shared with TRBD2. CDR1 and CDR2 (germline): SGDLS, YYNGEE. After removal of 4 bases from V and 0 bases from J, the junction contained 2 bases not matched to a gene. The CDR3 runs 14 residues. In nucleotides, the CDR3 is TGTGCCAGCAGCCTAGCGGGGAGCTCCTACGAGCAGTACTTC. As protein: CASSLAGSSYEQYF.

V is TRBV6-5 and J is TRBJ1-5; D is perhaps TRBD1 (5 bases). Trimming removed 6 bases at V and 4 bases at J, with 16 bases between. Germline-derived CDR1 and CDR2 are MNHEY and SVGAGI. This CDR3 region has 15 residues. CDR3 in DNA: TGTGCCAGCAGCGTCGACAGCACGCCTAATCAGCCCCAGCATTTT. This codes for CASSVDSTPNQPQHF.

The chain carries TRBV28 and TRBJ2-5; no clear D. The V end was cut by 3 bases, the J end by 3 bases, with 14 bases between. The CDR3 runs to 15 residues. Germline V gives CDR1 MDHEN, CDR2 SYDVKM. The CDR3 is CASSFWAESKETQYF. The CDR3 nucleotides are TGTGCCAGCAGTTTCTGGGCAGAATCCAAAGAGACCCAGTACTTC. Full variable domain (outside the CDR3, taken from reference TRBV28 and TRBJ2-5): DVKVTQSSRYLVKRTGEKVFLECVQDMDHENMFWYRQDPGLGLRLIYFSYDVKMKEKGDIPEGYSVSREKKERFSLILESASTNQTSMYLCASSFWAESKETQYFGPGTRLLVL.

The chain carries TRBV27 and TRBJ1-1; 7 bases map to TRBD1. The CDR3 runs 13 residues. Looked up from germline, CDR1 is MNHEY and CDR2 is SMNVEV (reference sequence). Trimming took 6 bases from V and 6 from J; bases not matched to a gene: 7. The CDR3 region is CASRSQGRPEAFF. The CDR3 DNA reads TGTGCCAGCAGATCACAGGGGCGCCCTGAAGCTTTCTTT.

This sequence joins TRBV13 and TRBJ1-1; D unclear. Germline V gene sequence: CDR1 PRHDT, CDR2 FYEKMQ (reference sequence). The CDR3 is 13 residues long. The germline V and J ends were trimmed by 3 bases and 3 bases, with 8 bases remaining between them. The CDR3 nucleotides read TGTGCCAGCAGCTTCAGCCTTGACACTGAAGCTTTCTTT. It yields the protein CASSFSLDTEAFF.

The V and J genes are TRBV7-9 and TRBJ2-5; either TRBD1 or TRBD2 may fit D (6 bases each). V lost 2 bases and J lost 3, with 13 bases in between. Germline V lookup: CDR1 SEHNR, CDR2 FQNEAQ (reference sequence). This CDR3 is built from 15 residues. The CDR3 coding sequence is TGTGCCAGCAGCTTATTGGGGGGCGATGAAGAGACCCAGTACTTC. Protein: CASSLLGGDEETQYF.

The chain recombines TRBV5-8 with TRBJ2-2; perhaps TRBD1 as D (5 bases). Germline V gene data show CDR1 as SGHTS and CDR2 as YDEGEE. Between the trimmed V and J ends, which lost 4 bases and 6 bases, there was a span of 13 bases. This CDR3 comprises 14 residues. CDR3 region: CASSLQQGAGELFF. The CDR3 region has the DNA TGTGCCAGCAGCCTCCAGCAGGGTGCCGGGGAGCTGTTTTTT.

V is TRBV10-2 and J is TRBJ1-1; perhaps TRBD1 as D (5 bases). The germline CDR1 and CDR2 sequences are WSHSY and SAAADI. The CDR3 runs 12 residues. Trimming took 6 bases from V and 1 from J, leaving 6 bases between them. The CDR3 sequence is CASSRENTEAFF. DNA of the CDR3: TGCGCCAGCAGCAGGGAGAACACTGAAGCTTTCTTT.

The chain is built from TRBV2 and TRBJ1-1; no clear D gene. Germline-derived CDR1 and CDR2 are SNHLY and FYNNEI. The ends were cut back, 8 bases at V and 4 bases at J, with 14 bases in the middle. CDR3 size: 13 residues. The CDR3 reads CASLEGRVTEAFF. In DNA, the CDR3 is TGTGCCAGCCTGGAAGGGCGGGTCACTGAAGCTTTCTTT.

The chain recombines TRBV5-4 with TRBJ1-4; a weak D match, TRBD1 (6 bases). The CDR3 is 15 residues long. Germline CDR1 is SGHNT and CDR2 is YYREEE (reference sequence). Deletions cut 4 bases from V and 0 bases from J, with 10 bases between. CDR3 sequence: CASSPGTTTNEKLFF. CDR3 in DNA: TGTGCCAGCAGCCCAGGGACAACAACTAATGAAAAACTGTTTTTT. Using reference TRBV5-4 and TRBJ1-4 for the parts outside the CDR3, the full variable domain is ETGVTQSPTHLIKTRGQQVTLRCSSQSGHNTVSWYQQALGQGPQFIFQYYREEENGRGNFPPRFSGLQFPNYSSELNVNALELDDSALYLCASSPGTTTNEKLFFGSGTQLSVL.

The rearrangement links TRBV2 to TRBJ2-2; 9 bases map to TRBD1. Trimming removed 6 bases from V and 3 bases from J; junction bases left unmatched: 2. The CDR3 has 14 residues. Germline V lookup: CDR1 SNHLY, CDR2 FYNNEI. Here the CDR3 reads CASRDRGYTGELFF. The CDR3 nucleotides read TGTGCCAGCAGGGACAGGGGATACACCGGGGAGCTGTTTTTT.

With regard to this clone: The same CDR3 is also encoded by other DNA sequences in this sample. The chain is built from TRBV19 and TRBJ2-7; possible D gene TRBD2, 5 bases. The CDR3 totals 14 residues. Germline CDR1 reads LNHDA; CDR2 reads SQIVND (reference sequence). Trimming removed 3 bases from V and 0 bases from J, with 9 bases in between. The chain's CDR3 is CASSISGVSYEQYF. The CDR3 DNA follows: TGTGCCAGTAGTATCTCCGGGGTCTCCTACGAGCAGTACTTC.

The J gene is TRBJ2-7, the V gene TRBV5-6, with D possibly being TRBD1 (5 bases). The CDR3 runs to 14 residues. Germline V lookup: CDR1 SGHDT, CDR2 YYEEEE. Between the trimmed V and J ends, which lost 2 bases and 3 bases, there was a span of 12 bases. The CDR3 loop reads CASSFSDRYYEQYF. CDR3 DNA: TGTGCCAGCAGCTTCTCAGACAGATACTACGAGCAGTACTTC.

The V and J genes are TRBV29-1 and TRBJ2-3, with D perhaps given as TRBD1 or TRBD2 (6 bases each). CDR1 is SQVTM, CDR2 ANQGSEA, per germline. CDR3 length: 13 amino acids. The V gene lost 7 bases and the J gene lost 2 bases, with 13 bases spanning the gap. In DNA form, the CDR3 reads TGCAGCGCTCTGGGGGGCGTCACAGATACGCAGTATTTT. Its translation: CSALGGVTDTQYF.

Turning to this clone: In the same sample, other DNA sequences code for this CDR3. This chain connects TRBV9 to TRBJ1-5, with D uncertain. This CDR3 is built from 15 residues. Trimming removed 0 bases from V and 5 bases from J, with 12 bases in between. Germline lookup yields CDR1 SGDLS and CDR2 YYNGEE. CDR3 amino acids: CASSVEGRLDQPQHF. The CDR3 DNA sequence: TGTGCCAGCAGCGTAGAGGGCCGTTTGGATCAGCCCCAGCATTTT.

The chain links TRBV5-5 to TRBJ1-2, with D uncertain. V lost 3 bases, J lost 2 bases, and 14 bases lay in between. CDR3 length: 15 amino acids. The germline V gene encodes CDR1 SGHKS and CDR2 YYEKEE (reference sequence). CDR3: CASSSFVDGNYGYTF. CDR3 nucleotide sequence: TGTGCCAGCAGCTCATTTGTGGATGGGAACTATGGCTACACCTTC.

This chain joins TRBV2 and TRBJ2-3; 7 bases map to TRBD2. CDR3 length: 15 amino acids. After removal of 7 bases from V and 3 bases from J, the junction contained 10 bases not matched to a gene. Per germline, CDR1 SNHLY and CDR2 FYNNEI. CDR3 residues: CASTPPDGRTDTQYF. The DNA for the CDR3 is TGTGCCAGCACTCCCCCTGACGGGAGGACAGATACGCAGTATTTT.

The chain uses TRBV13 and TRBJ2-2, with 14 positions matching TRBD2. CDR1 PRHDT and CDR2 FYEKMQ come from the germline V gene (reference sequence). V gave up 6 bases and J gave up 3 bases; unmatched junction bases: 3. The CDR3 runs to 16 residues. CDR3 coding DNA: TGTGCCAGCAGACTGGGACTAGCGGGGGACACCGGGGAGCTGTTTTTT. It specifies CASRLGLAGDTGELFF. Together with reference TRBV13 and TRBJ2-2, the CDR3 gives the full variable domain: AAGVIQSPRHLIKEKRETATLKCYPIPRHDTVYWYQQGPGQDPQFLISFYEKMQSDKGSIPDRFSAQQFSDYHSELNMSSLELGDSALYFCASRLGLAGDTGELFFGEGSRLTVL.

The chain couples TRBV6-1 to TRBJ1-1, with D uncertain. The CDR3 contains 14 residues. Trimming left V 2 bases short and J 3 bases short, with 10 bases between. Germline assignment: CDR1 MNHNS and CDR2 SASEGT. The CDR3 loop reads CASSEYGMDTEAFF. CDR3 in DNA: TGTGCCAGCAGTGAATACGGGATGGACACTGAAGCTTTCTTT.

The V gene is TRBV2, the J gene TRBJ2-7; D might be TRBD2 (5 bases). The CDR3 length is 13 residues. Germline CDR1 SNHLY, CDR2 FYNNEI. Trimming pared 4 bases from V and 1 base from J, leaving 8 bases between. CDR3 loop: CASSGLQSYEQYF. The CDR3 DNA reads TGTGCCAGCAGTGGACTACAATCCTACGAGCAGTACTTC.

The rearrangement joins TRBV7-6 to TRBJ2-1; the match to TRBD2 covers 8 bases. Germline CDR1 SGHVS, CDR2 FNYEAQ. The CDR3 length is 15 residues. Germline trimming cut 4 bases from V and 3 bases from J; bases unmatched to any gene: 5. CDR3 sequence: CASSSHLAGYNEQFF. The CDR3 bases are TGTGCCAGCAGCTCCCACCTAGCGGGCTACAATGAGCAGTTCTTC.

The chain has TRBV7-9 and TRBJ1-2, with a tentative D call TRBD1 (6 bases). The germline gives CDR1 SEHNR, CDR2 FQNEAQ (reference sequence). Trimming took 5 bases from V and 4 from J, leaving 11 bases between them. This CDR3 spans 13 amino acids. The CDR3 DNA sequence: TGTGCCAGCAGCGAGACAGGAACCTATGGCTACACCTTC. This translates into CASSETGTYGYTF.

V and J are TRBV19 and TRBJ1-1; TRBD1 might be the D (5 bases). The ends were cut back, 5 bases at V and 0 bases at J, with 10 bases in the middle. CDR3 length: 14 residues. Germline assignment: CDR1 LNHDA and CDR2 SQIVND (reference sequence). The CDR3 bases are TGTGCCAGTAGTCCGACAGCGATGAACACTGAAGCTTTCTTT. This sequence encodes CASSPTAMNTEAFF. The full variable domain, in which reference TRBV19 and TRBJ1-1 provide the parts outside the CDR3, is DGGITQSPKYLFRKEGQNVTLSCEQNLNHDAMYWYRQDPGQGLRLIYYSQIVNDFQKGDIAEGYSVSREKKESFPLTVTSAQKNPTAFYLCASSPTAMNTEAFFGQGTRLTVV.

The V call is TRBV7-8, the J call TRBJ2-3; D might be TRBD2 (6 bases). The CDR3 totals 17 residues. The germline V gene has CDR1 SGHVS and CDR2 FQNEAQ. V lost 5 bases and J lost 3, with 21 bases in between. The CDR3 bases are TGTGCCAGCAGCAAAAGCACTTGGGGGGATCGGACAGATACGCAGTATTTT. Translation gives CASSKSTWGDRTDTQYF. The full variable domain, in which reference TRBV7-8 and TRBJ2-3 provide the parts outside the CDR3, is GAGVSQSPRYKVAKRGQDVALRCDPISGHVSLFWYQQALGQGPEFLTYFQNEAQLDKSGLPSDRFFAERPEGSVSTLKIQRTQQEDSAVYLCASSKSTWGDRTDTQYFGPGTRLTVL.